Listed here are 19 T cell receptor beta chains from one sample, sequenced in a study of graft-versus-host responses after intestinal transplantation. The method was immunoSEQ multiplex PCR; TCRdb's version includes in-frame clones alone and lacks a portion of them. Among some 15,000 clones listed, 80% to 90% were seen once. Sample: PBMCs, taken roughly 110 days after intestinal transplant. Source of these receptors: a human patient who received an intestinal transplant, so some T cells may come from the graft donor.

J is TRBJ2-3 and V is TRBV7-2; 8 bases line up with TRBD1. The CDR3 is 15 residues long. Germline loops: CDR1 SGHTA, CDR2 FQGNSA. With 1 base clipped from V and 4 bases from J, the junction kept 4 bases outside the gene matches. The CDR3 coding sequence is TGTGCCAGCAGCTTAGTGTCAGGGGGCCCAGATACGCAGTATTTT. It codes for CASSLVSGGPDTQYF.

The genes are TRBV7-2 and TRBJ2-7; D might be TRBD2 (6 bases). Germline V gene lookup returns CDR1 SGHTA and CDR2 FQGNSA. The CDR3 has 14 residues. V was pared by 2 bases and J by 2 bases, with 10 bases between. The CDR3 coding sequence is TGTGCCAGCAGCTTAACGGGAGTGCCCTACGAGCAGTACTTC. Translating it yields CASSLTGVPYEQYF.

The chain has TRBV19 and TRBJ2-2; tentative D call: TRBD2 (6 bases). V lost 0 bases to trimming and J lost 4 bases, with 12 bases between them. CDR3 length equals 16 residues. Germline values: CDR1 LNHDA, CDR2 SQIVND (reference sequence). In DNA, the CDR3 is TGTGCCAGTAGTATAGATAGGACGGGAGCCACCGGGGAGCTGTTTTTT. Its protein is CASSIDRTGATGELFF.

This clone came up once. The V and J genes are TRBV28 and TRBJ2-5; 10 nucleotides match TRBD2. The V gene end was trimmed by 5 bases and the J gene end by 4 bases; junction bases not matched to a gene: 4. The CDR3 is 14 amino acids. Germline lookup yields CDR1 MDHEN and CDR2 SYDVKM. The CDR3 DNA follows: TGTGCCAGCAGTGTAGCGGGAGGCGGAGAGACCCAGTACTTC. Amino acids: CASSVAGGGETQYF.

This chain links TRBV4-2 with TRBJ2-7; 9 bases line up with TRBD2. Trimming took 1 base from V and 0 from J; bases not matched to a gene: 7. Germline values: CDR1 LGHNA, CDR2 YNFKEQ. This CDR3 comprises 17 residues. The CDR3 is CASSQGGSGRPSYEQYF. In DNA form, the CDR3 reads TGTGCCAGCAGCCAAGGCGGTAGCGGGAGACCCTCCTACGAGCAGTACTTC.

The chain joins TRBV5-6 to TRBJ2-5; D is ambiguous. V was clipped by 0 bases and J by 1 base, with 7 bases between them. Germline values: CDR1 SGHDT, CDR2 YYEEEE. The CDR3 runs to 14 residues. CDR3 DNA sequence: TGTGCCAGCAGCTTGGCGGGCGTCCAAGAGACCCAGTACTTC. This codes for CASSLAGVQETQYF.

Here the CDR3 DNA reads TGTGCCAGCGGGGTTATTTTACCTAGCAATCAGCCCCAGCATTTT. Its translation is CASGVILPSNQPQHF. The chain carries TRBV6-1 and TRBJ1-5; the D is unclear. Germline CDR1 is MNHNS and CDR2 is SASEGT. The CDR3 spans 15 residues. Trimming removed 8 bases at V and 0 bases at J, with 14 bases between.

The chain carries TRBV5-4 and TRBJ2-7, with 10 bases matching TRBD1. The CDR3 covers 15 residues. The V gene end was trimmed by 3 bases and the J gene end by 5 bases; junction bases not matched to a gene: 8. Germline loops: CDR1 SGHNT, CDR2 YYREEE (reference sequence). The CDR3 sequence: CASSSTGTGVHEQYF. The CDR3 bases are TGTGCCAGCAGCTCTACCGGGACAGGGGTGCACGAGCAGTACTTC.

The V call is TRBV14, the J call TRBJ1-2; D remains ambiguous. CDR3 length equals 12 residues. V lost 1 base and J 9 bases, leaving 9 bases between the germline ends. CDR1 and CDR2 from the germline V gene are SGHDN and FVKESK. The CDR3 here is CASSQGRYSYTF. DNA of the CDR3: TGTGCCAGCAGCCAAGGGCGGTATAGCTACACCTTC.

The chain joins TRBV2 to TRBJ2-4; D tentatively reads TRBD1 or TRBD2 (5 bases each). The CDR3 length is 14 residues. V lost 8 bases, J lost 0 bases, and 11 bases lay in between. The germline CDR1 and CDR2 sequences are SNHLY and FYNNEI. The chain's CDR3 is CASLRGQAKNIQYF. The CDR3 nucleotides read TGTGCCAGCCTACGGGGCCAAGCCAAAAACATTCAGTACTTC.

This clone appeared a few times. The chain is built from TRBV5-1 and TRBJ2-1, with D possibly matching TRBD1 (5 bases). The germline V and J ends were trimmed by 5 bases and 8 bases, with 20 bases remaining between them. CDR1 and CDR2 (germline): SGHRS, YFSETQ. This CDR3 has 15 residues. CDR3 sequence reads: CASRIDSGLGDEQFF. For the CDR3, the DNA is TGCGCCAGCAGGATCGATTCAGGGTTAGGCGATGAGCAGTTCTTC.

The chain recombines TRBV14 with TRBJ1-2, with D possibly being TRBD1 (5 bases). V shed 4 bases and J shed 6 bases, with 15 bases lying between them. The CDR3 covers 14 residues. Germline-derived CDR1 and CDR2 are SGHDN and FVKESK. CDR3 sequence (DNA): TGTGCCAGCAGCCTTGGGGGAGGTACTCATGGCTACACCTTC. It yields the protein CASSLGGGTHGYTF.

The genes are TRBV11-3 and TRBJ2-1; TRBD2 agrees at 8 bases. Germline-derived CDR1 and CDR2 are SGHNT and YENEEA. The CDR3 extends over 17 amino acids. After removal of 5 bases from V and 8 bases from J, the junction contained 17 bases not matched to a gene. CDR3 amino acids: CASSATLATSEYDEQFF. CDR3 nucleotides: TGTGCCAGCAGCGCTACGTTGGCGACTAGCGAATATGATGAGCAGTTCTTC.

The gene calls are TRBV21-1 and TRBJ1-3; the table's D call of TRBD1 was not tested on the DNA. TRBV21-1 is a pseudogene segment. The CDR3 runs 15 residues. The CDR3 protein is CASSKAQGAGNTIYF. Written as DNA, the CDR3 is TGTGCCAGCAGCAAAGCGCAGGGGGCTGGAAACACCATATATTTT.

The CDR3 sequence is CASSLGTGGRETQYF. In nucleotides, the CDR3 is TGTGCCAGCAGCCTCGGGACAGGGGGCCGGGAGACCCAGTACTTC. This chain uses TRBV7-9 with TRBJ2-5, with TRBD1 identical over 12 bases. The J segment lost 5 bases and the V segment lost 5 bases, leaving 6 bases of the junction unmatched. This CDR3 comprises 15 residues. Germline CDR1 and CDR2: SEHNR and FQNEAQ (reference sequence).

J is TRBJ1-5 and V is TRBV6-1; D gene unclear. The CDR3 is 16 residues long. Trimming shortened V by 3 bases and J by 0 bases, and 12 bases separated the two germline ends. The germline V gene has CDR1 MNHNS and CDR2 SASEGT. The CDR3 loop is CASSEVISFSNQPQHF. For the CDR3, the DNA is TGTGCCAGCAGTGAGGTAATCTCTTTTAGCAATCAGCCCCAGCATTTT.

V and J are TRBV28 and TRBJ2-7; tentative D call: TRBD1 (5 bases). The CDR3 totals 16 residues. V shed 2 bases and J shed 3 bases, with 17 bases lying between them. The germline gives CDR1 MDHEN, CDR2 SYDVKM. The CDR3 loop reads CASSLILQVGYYEQYF. The CDR3 bases are TGTGCCAGCAGTTTAATCCTACAGGTAGGGTACTACGAGCAGTACTTC. Full variable domain (rest looked up from reference TRBV28 and TRBJ2-7): DVKVTQSSRYLVKRTGEKVFLECVQDMDHENMFWYRQDPGLGLRLIYFSYDVKMKEKGDIPEGYSVSREKKERFSLILESASTNQTSMYLCASSLILQVGYYEQYFGPGTRLTVT.

This rearrangement joins TRBV6-9 to TRBJ1-1; tentatively, D is TRBD1 (6 bases). The V end was cut by 5 bases, the J end by 8 bases, with 18 bases between. Germline CDR1 reads MNHGY; CDR2 reads SVAAGI. The CDR3 loop spans 14 amino acids. CDR3 region: CASSAIPAGTEAFF. CDR3 nucleotides: TGTGCCAGCAGTGCGATACCCGCCGGGACAGAAGCTTTCTTT.

The CDR3 sequence: CAWSHGTGGDQPQHF. The CDR3 nucleotides are TGTGCCTGGAGTCACGGGACAGGGGGTGATCAGCCCCAGCATTTT. V gene TRBV30 combines with J gene TRBJ1-5; 11 nucleotides agree with TRBD1. Germline lookup yields CDR1 GTSNPN and CDR2 SVGIG (reference sequence). V shed 2 bases and J 5 bases; nucleotides not matched to a gene: 5. This CDR3 region has 15 residues.